This T cell receptor beta chain was sequenced in a study of monozygotic twins with inflammatory bowel disease. Blood samples measuring more than 2 ml were taken per donor. An amount of 3500 ng of total RNA was used for each TCR library. TCRdb re-called the 5' RACE reads; one entry per CDR3 protein, DNA not given. The sample table sets out approximately 160,000 distinct CDR3 sequences. This CDR3 has 12 residues. CDR1 and CDR2 from the germline V gene are SGHTS and YDEGEE. This TCR was recovered from a human donor with ulcerative colitis or Crohn's disease, or a healthy co-twin of an affected twin (not recorded which). The chain is built from TRBV5-8 and TRBJ1-5; TCRdb returns TRBD1, unconfirmable since there is no DNA. Sequencing used blood. The CDR3 spells CASSFRQTPQHF.